The present entry profiles one TCR beta chain with its context. This sample is drawn from a study of control samples from healthy donors and cancer patients. Generated by immunoSEQ multiplex PCR, the TCRdb table keeps only in-frame clones and is missing some. The table lists about 84,000 clones, 75% to 85% of them singletons. Between the trimmed V and J ends, which lost 3 bases and 3 bases, there was a span of 15 bases. The CDR3 sequence is 15 residues long. Per germline, CDR1 MNHEY and CDR2 SVGAGI. The clonotype was recovered from a man aged 60 to 69 with head and neck cancer. The chain combines TRBV6-5 with TRBJ2-7; D not certain. Sequenced: PBMCs. CDR3 coding DNA: TGTGCCAGCAGTTATCAGTACGGGCTACACTACGAGCAGTACTTC. It is translated as CASSYQYGLHYEQYF.